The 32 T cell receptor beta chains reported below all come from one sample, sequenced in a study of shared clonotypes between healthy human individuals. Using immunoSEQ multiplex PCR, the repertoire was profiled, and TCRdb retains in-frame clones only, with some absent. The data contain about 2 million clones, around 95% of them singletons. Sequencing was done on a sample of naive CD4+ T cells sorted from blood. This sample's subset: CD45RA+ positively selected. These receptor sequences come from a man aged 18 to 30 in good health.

The CDR3 DNA follows: TGTGCCACCAGCAGAGTTATAGGTTCCGGCTCTGGAAACACCATATATTTT. Its protein product is CATSRVIGSGSGNTIYF. This chain uses TRBV15 with TRBJ1-3; D call uncertain. From germline, CDR1 is LNHNV and CDR2 YYDKDF (reference sequence). The CDR3 length is 17 residues. V was cut by 1 base and J by 0 bases, with 13 bases left in between. The full variable domain, its missing parts supplied by reference TRBV15 and TRBJ1-3, is DAMVIQNPRYQVTQFGKPVTLSCSQTLNHNVMYWYQQKSSQAPKLLFHYYDKDFNNEADTPDNFQSRRPNTSFCFLDIRSPGLGDTAMYLCATSRVIGSGSGNTIYFGEGSWLTVV.

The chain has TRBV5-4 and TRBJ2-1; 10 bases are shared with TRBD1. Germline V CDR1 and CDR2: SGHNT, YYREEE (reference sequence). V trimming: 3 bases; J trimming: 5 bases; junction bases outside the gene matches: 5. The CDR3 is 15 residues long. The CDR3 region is CASSSRDRGHNEQFF. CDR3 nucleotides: TGTGCCAGCAGCTCCCGGGACAGGGGTCACAATGAGCAGTTCTTC.

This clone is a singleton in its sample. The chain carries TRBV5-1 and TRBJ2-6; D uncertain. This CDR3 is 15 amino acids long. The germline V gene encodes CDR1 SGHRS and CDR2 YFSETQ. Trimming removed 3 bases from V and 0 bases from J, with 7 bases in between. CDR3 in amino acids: CASSSQNSGANVLTF. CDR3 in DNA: TGCGCCAGCAGCTCTCAGAACTCTGGGGCCAACGTCCTGACTTTC. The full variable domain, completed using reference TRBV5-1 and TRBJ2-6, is KAGVTQTPRYLIKTRGQQVTLSCSPISGHRSVSWYQQTPGQGLQFLFEYFSETQRNKGNFPGRFSGRQFSNSRSEMNVSTLELGDSALYLCASSSQNSGANVLTFGAGSRLTVL.

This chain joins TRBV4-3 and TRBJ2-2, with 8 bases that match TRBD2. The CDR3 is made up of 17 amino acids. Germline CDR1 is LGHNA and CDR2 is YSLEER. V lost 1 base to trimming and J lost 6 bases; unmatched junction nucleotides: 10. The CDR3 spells CASSQGSPGLASGELFF. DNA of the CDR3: TGCGCCAGCAGCCAAGGTTCCCCCGGACTAGCTTCCGGGGAGCTGTTTTTT.

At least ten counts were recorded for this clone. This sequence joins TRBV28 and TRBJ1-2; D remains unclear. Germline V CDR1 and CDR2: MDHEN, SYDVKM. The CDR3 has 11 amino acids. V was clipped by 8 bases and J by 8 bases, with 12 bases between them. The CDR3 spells CASRRRVGYTF. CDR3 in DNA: TGTGCCAGCCGCCGCCGGGTCGGCTACACCTTC.

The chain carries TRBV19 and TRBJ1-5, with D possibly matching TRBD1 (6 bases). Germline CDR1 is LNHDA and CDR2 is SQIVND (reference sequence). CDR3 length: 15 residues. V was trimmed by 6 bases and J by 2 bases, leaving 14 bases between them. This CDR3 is CASSTGYVGNQPQHF. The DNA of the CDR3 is TGTGCCAGTAGCACAGGGTATGTGGGCAATCAGCCCCAGCATTTT.

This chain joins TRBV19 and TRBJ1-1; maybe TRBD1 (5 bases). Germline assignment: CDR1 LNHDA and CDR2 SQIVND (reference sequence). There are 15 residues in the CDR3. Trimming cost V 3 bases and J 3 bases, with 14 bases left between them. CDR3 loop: CASSISQGSYTEAFF. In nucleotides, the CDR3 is TGTGCCAGTAGTATCTCGCAGGGCTCGTACACTGAAGCTTTCTTT.

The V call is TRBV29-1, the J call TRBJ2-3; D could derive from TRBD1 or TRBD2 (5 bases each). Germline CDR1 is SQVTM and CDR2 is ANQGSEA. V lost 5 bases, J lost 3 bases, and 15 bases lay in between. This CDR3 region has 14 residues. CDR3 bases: TGCAGCGTTCTCCGGGACGGCGGGACAGATACGCAGTATTTT. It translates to CSVLRDGGTDTQYF.

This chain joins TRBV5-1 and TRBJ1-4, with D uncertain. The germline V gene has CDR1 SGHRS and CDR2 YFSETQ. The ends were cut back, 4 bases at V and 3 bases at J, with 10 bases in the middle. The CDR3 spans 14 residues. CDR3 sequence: CASSLEKANEKLFF. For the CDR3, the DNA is TGCGCCAGCAGCCTTGAAAAGGCTAATGAAAAACTGTTTTTT. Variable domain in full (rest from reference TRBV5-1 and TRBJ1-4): KAGVTQTPRYLIKTRGQQVTLSCSPISGHRSVSWYQQTPGQGLQFLFEYFSETQRNKGNFPGRFSGRQFSNSRSEMNVSTLELGDSALYLCASSLEKANEKLFFGSGTQLSVL.

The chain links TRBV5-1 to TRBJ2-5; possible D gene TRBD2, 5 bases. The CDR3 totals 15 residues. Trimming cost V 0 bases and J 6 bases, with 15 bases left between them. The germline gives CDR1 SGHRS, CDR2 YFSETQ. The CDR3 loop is CASSLAASWMQTQYF. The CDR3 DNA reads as TGCGCCAGCAGCTTGGCAGCTAGCTGGATGCAGACCCAGTACTTC. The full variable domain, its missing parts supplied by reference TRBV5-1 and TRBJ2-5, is KAGVTQTPRYLIKTRGQQVTLSCSPISGHRSVSWYQQTPGQGLQFLFEYFSETQRNKGNFPGRFSGRQFSNSRSEMNVSTLELGDSALYLCASSLAASWMQTQYFGPGTRLLVL.

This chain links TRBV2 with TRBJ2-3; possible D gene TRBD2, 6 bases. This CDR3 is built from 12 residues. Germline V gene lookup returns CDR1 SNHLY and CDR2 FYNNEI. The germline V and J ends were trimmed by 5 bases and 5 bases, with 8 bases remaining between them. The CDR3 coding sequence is TGTGCCAGCAGTATTAGCGGAGATACGCAGTATTTT. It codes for CASSISGDTQYF.

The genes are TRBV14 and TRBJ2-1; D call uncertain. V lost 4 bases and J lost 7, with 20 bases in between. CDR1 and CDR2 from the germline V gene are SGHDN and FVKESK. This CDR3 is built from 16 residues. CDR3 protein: CASSPHGQISRNEQFF. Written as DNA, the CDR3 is TGTGCCAGCAGCCCCCACGGCCAGATCAGTAGGAATGAGCAGTTCTTC.

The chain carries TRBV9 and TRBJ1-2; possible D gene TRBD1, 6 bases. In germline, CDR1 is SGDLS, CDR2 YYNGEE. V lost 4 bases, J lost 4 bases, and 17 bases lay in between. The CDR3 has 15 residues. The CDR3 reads CASSTPGEGAYGYTF. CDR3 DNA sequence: TGTGCCAGCAGCACACCAGGGGAGGGTGCCTATGGCTACACCTTC.

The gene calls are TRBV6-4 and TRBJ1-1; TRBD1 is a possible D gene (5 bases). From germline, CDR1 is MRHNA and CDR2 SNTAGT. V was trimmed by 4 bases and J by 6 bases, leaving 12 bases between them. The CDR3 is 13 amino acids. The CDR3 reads CASSVKSGSEAFF. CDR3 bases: TGTGCCAGCAGTGTAAAGTCAGGGTCTGAAGCTTTCTTT.

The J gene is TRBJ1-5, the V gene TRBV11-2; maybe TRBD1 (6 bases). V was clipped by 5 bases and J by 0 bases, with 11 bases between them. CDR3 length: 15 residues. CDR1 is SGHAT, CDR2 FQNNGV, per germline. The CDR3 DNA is TGTGCCAGCAGCACATCAGGGGATAGCAATCAGCCCCAGCATTTT. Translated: CASSTSGDSNQPQHF.

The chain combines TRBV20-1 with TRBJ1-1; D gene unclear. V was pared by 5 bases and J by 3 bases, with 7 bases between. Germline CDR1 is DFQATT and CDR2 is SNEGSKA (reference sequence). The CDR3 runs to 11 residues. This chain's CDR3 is CSAAPDTEAFF. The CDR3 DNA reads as TGCAGTGCTGCCCCAGACACTGAAGCTTTCTTT.

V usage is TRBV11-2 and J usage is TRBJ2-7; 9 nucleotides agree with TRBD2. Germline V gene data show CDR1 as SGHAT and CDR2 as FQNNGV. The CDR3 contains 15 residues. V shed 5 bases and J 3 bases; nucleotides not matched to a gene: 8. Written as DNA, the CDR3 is TGTGCCAGCAGCGTTAGCGGGGGTAATAACTACGAGCAGTACTTC. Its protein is CASSVSGGNNYEQYF.

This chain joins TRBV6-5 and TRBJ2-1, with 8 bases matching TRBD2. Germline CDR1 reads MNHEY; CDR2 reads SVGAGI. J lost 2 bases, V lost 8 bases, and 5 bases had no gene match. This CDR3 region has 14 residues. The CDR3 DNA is TGTGCCAGCCAGCGGGGGAGGGCCTACAATGAGCAGTTCTTC. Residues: CASQRGRAYNEQFF.

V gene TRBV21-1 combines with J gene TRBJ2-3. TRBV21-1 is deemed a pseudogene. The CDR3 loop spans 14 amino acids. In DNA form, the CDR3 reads TGTGCCAGCCCGAGCGAATACAGAACAGATACGCAGTATTTT. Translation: CASPSEYRTDTQYF.

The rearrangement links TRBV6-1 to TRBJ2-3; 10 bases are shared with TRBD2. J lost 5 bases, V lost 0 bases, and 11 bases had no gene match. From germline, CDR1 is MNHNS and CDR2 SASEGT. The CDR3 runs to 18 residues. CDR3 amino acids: CASSEASASGGSIDTQYF. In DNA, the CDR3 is TGTGCCAGCAGTGAAGCGTCGGCTAGCGGGGGTTCAATAGATACGCAGTATTTT.

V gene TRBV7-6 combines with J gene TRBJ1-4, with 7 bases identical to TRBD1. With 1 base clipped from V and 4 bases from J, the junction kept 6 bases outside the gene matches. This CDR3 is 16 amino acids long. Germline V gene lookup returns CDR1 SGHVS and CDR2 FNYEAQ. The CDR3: CASSLVVGTVNEKLFF. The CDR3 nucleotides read TGTGCCAGCAGCTTAGTTGTCGGGACAGTTAATGAAAAACTGTTTTTT.

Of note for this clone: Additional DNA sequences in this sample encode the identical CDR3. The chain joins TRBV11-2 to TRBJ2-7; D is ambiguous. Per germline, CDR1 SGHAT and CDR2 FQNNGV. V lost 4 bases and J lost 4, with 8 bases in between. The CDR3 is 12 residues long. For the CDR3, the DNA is TGTGCCAGCAGCTCCGGACCTTACGAGCAGTACTTC. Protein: CASSSGPYEQYF.

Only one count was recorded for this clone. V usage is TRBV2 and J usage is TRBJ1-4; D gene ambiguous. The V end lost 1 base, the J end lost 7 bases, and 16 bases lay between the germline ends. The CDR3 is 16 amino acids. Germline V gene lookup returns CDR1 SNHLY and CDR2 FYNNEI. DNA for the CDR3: TGTGCCAGCAGTGAAGGTCGGACTGGACGGCTTGAAAAACTGTTTTTT. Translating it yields CASSEGRTGRLEKLFF.

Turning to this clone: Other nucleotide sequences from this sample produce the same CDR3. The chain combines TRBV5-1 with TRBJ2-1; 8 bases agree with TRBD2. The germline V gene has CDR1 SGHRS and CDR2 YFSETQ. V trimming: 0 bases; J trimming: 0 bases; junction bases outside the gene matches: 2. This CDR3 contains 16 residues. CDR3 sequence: CASSLAGTSSYNEQFF. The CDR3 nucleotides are TGCGCCAGCAGCTTGGCCGGGACTAGCTCCTACAATGAGCAGTTCTTC. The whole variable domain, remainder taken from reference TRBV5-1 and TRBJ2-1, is KAGVTQTPRYLIKTRGQQVTLSCSPISGHRSVSWYQQTPGQGLQFLFEYFSETQRNKGNFPGRFSGRQFSNSRSEMNVSTLELGDSALYLCASSLAGTSSYNEQFFGPGTRLTVL.

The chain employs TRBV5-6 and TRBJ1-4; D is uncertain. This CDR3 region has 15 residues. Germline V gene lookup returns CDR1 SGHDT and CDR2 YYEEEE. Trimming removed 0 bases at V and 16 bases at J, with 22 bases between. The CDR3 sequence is CASSLGLGFQDPTFF. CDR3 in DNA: TGTGCCAGCAGCTTGGGTCTTGGGTTTCAGGACCCGACGTTTTTT.

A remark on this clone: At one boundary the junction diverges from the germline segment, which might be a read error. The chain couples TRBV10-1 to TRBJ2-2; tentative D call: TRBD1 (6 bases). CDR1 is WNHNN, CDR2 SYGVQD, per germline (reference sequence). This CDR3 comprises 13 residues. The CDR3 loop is CASSQSGAGELFF. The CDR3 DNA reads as TGCGCCAGCAGTCAGTCAGGGGCCGGGGAGCTGTTTTTT.

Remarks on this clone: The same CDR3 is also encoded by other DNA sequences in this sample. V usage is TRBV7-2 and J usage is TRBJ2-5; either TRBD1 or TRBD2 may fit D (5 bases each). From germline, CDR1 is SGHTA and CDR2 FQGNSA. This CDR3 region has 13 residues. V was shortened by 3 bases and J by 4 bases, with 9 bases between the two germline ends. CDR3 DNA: TGTGCCAGCAGCTTGTGGGGGAGAGAGACCCAGTACTTC. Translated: CASSLWGRETQYF.

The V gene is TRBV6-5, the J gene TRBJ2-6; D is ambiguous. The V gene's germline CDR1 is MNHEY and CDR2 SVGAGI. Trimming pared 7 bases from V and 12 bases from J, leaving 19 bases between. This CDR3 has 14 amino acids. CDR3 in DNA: TGTGCCAGCACTCCCCGGCCTGGGATCAGCGTCCTGACTTTC. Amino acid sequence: CASTPRPGISVLTF.

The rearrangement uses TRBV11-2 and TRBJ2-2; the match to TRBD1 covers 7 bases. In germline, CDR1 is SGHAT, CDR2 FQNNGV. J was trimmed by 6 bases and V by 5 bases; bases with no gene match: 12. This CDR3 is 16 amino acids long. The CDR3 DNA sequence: TGTGCCAGCAGCACAACGGACCCGAGGGGGCCCGGGGAGCTGTTTTTT. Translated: CASSTTDPRGPGELFF. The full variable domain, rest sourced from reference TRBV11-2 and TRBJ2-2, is EAGVAQSPRYKIIEKRQSVAFWCNPISGHATLYWYQQILGQGPKLLIQFQNNGVVDDSQLPKDRFSAERLKGVDSTLKIQPAKLEDSAVYLCASSTTDPRGPGELFFGEGSRLTVL.

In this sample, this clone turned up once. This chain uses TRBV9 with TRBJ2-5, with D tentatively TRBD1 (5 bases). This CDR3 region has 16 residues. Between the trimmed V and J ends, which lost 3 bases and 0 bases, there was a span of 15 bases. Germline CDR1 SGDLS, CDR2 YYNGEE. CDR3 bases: TGTGCCAGCAGCGGGGGCGCGGTTGTGTACCAAGAGACCCAGTACTTC. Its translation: CASSGGAVVYQETQYF.

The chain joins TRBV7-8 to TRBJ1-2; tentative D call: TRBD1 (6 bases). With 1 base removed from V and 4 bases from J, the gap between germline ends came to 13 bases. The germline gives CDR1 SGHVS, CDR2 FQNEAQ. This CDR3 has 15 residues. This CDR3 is CASSLEDRRFYGYTF. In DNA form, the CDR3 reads TGTGCCAGCAGCTTAGAGGACAGACGATTCTATGGCTACACCTTC.

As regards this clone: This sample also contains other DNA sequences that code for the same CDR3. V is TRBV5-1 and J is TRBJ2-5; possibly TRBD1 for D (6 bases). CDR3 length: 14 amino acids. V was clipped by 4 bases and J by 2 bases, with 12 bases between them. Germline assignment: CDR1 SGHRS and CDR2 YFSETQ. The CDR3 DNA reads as TGCGCCAGCAGCCCTGGACAGCTGCAAGAGACCCAGTACTTC. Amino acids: CASSPGQLQETQYF.